The clone carrying this T cell receptor beta chain has just one count. The data were taken from a study of PD-L1 blockade in urothelial cancer. Specified time point: pretreatment peripheral blood. Sequencing was performed with immunoSEQ multiplex PCR; in TCRdb, only in-frame clones are kept and a portion is missing. The table records about 130,000 clones, roughly 83% of them present only once. The CDR3 is 18 amino acids. Trimming pared 5 bases from V and 0 bases from J, leaving 20 bases between. In germline, CDR1 is SEHNR, CDR2 FQNEAQ (reference sequence). The clonotype was recovered from a man aged 50-59 years with urothelial cancer. The V gene is TRBV7-9, the J gene TRBJ2-1, with D possibly matching TRBD2 (5 bases). The sequencing used PBMCs, collected around atezolizumab (anti-PD-L1) treatment. DNA of the CDR3: TGTGCCAGCAGCCCCCGCTGGGGAGACCCCAGCTCCTACAATGAGCAGTTCTTC. Translating gives CASSPRWGDPSSYNEQFF.